Given below is one TCR beta chain in context. Antigen specificity is unknown. Trimming stripped 4 bases from V and 3 bases from J, with 22 bases between. The CDR3 totals 17 residues. CDR1 and CDR2 (germline): PRHDT, FYEKMQ (reference sequence). A second PCR of roughly 7 to 11 cycles used a sample-barcoded 5' primer and a J-beta primer mix. TCRdb re-called the 5' RACE reads through MiXCR, storing one row per CDR3 protein. This table holds approximately 730,000 distinct CDR3 sequences, 40% to 45% found once. This specimen belongs to a study of blood T cells in healthy people across ages. Findings of the study overall: Per million T cells, TCR beta diversity dropped about linearly as age rose.

This receptor was taken from a woman aged 55-70 years in good health. The specimen sequenced was blood. This chain joins TRBV13 and TRBJ2-7; D is possibly TRBD2 (5 bases). DNA for the CDR3: TGTGCCAGCAGCTCCCAGGCGCTGGACGGGAAGGGCTACGAGCAGTACTTC. Translated, it gives CASSSQALDGKGYEQYF.